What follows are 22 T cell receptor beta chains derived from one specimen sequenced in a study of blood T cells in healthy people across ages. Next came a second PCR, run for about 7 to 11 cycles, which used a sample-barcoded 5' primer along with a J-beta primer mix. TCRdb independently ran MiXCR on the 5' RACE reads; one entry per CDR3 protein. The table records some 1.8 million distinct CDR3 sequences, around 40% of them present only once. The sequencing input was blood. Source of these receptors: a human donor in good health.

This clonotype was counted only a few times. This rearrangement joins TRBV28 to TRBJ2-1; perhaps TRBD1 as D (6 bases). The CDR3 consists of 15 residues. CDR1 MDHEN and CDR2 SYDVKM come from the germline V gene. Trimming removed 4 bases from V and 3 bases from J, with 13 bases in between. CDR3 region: CASSSNRVLYNEQFF. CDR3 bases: TGTGCCAGCAGTTCCAACAGGGTTCTCTACAATGAGCAGTTCTTC. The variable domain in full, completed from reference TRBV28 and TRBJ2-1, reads DVKVTQSSRYLVKRTGEKVFLECVQDMDHENMFWYRQDPGLGLRLIYFSYDVKMKEKGDIPEGYSVSREKKERFSLILESASTNQTSMYLCASSSNRVLYNEQFFGPGTRLTVL.

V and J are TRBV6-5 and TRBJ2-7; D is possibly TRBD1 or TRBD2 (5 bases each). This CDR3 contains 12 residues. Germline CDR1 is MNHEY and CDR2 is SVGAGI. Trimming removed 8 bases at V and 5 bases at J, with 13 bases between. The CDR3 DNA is TGTGCCAGCGGGACCCATTCCAACGAGCAGTACTTC. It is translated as CASGTHSNEQYF.

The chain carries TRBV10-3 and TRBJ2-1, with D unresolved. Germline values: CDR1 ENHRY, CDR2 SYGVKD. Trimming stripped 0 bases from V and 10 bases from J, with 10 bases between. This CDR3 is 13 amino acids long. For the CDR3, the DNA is TGTGCCATCAGTGAGTCGGCAACCTACGAGCAGTTCTTC. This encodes CAISESATYEQFF.

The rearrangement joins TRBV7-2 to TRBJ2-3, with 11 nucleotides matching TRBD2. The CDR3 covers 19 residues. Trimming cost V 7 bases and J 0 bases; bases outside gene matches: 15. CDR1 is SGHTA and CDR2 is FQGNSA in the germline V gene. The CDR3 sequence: CASTLRPLAGGSSTDTQYF. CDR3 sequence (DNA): TGTGCCAGCACCTTGAGGCCGCTAGCGGGGGGTTCTAGCACAGATACGCAGTATTTT.

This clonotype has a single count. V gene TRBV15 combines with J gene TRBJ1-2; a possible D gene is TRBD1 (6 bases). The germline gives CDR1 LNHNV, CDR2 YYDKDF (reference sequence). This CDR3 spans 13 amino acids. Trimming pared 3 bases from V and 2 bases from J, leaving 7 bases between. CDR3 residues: CATSSTGNYGYTF. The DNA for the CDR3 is TGTGCCACCAGCAGTACAGGGAACTATGGCTACACCTTC.

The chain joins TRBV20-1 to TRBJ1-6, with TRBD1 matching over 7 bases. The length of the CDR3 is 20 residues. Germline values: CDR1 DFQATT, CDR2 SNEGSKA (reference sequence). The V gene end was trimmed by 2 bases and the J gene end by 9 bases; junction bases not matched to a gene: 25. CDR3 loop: CSARRSGGQRSRPTSSPLHF. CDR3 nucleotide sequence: TGCAGTGCTAGACGGTCCGGGGGACAGCGATCTCGACCTACCAGTTCACCCCTCCACTTT.

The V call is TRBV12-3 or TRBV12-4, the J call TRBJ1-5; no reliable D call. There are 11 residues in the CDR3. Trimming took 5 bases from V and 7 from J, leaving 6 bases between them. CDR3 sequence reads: CASSQDQPQHF. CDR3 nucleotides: TGTGCCAGCAGTCAGGACCAGCCCCAGCATTTT.

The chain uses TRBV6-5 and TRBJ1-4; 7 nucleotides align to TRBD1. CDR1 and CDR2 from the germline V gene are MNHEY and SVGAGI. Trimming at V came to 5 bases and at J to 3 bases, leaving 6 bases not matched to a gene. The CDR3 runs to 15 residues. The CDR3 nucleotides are TGTGCCAGCAGTCCGACAGGACAGGCTAATGAAAAACTGTTTTTT. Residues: CASSPTGQANEKLFF.

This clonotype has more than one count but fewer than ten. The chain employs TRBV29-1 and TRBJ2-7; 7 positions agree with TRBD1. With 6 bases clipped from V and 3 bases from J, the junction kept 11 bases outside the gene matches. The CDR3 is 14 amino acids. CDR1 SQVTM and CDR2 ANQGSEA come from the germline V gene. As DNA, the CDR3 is TGCAGCGTGCGTACGGGACAGCGTCACTACGAGCAGTACTTC. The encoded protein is CSVRTGQRHYEQYF.

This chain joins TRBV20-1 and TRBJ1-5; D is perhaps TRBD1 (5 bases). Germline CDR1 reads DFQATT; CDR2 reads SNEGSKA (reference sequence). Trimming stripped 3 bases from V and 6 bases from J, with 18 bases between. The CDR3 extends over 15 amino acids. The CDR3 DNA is TGCAGTGCTAGTTTTTCTCGCCAGGGAGGTCAGCCCCAGCATTTT. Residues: CSASFSRQGGQPQHF.

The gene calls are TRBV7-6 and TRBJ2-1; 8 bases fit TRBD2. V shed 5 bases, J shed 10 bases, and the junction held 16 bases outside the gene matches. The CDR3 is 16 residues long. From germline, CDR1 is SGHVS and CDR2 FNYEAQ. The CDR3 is CASSGPRGAHNYEQFF. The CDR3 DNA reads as TGTGCCAGCAGCGGCCCGCGGGGGGCCCACAACTACGAGCAGTTCTTC.

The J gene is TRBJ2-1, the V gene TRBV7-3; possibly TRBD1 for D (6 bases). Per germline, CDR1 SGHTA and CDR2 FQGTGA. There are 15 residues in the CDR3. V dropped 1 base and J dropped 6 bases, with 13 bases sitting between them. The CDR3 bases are TGTGCCAGCAGCTTAATGCTTGGCAGGGGCAATGAGCAGTTCTTC. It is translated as CASSLMLGRGNEQFF.

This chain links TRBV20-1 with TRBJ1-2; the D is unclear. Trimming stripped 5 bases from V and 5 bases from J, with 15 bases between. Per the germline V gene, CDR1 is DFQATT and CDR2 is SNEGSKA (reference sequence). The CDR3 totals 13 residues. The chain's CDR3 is CSAPPLGAYGYTF. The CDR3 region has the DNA TGCAGTGCTCCGCCCCTCGGAGCTTATGGCTACACCTTC.

This CDR3 is CATSDLRAGKQYF. CDR3 nucleotides: TGTGCCACCAGTGATTTAAGGGCAGGCAAGCAGTACTTC. The V and J genes are TRBV24-1 and TRBJ2-7; D ambiguous. This CDR3 is built from 13 residues. Germline CDR1 reads KGHDR; CDR2 reads SFDVKD. The V end was cut by 1 base, the J end by 8 bases, with 11 bases between.

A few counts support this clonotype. In nucleotides, the CDR3 is TGTGCCAGCAGCTGGGGATCGACTAGCGGGGCCTACGAGCAGTACTTC. Amino acids: CASSWGSTSGAYEQYF. The V gene is TRBV7-2, the J gene TRBJ2-7, with 11 bases lining up with TRBD2. Unmatched junction bases numbered 7, after V lost 4 bases and J lost 2 bases. Germline CDR1 SGHTA, CDR2 FQGNSA. This CDR3 region has 16 residues. Variable domain in full (rest from reference TRBV7-2 and TRBJ2-7): GAGVSQSPSNKVTEKGKDVELRCDPISGHTALYWYRQSLGQGLEFLIYFQGNSAPDKSGLPSDRFSAERTGGSVSTLTIQRTQQEDSAVYLCASSWGSTSGAYEQYFGPGTRLTVT.

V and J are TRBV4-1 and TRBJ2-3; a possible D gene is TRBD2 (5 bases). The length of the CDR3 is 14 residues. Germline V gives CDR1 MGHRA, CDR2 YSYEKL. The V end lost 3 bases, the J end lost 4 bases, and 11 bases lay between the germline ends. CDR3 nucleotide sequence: TGCGCCAGCAGCCACGAGGGTACGGCAGATACGCAGTATTTT. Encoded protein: CASSHEGTADTQYF.

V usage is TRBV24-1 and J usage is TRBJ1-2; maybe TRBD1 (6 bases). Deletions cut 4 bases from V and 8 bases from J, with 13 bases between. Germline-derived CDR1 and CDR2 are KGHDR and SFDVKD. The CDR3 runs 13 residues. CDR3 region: CATSEGDNSGYTF. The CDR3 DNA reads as TGTGCCACCAGTGAGGGGGACAACTCGGGCTACACCTTC.

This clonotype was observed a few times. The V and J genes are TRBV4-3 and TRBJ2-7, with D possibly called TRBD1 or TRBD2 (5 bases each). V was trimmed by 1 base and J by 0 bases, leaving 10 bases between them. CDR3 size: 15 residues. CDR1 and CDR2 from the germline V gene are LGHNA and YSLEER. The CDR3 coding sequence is TGCGCCAGCAGCCAAGCGCGAGGGGTCTCCTACGAGCAGTACTTC. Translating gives CASSQARGVSYEQYF.

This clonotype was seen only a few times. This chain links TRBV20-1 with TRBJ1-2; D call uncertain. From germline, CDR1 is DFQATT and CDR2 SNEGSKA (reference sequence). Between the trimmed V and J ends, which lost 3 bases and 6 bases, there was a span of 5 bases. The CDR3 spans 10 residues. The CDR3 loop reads CSASGNGYTF. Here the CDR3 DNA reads TGCAGTGCTAGTGGGAATGGCTACACCTTC.

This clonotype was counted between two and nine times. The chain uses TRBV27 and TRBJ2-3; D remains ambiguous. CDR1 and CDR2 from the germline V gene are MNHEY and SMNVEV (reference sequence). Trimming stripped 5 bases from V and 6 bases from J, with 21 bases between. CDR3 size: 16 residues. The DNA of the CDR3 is TGTGCCAGCAGTCCCTACTATGACATCCCTGTGGATACGCAGTATTTT. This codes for CASSPYYDIPVDTQYF.

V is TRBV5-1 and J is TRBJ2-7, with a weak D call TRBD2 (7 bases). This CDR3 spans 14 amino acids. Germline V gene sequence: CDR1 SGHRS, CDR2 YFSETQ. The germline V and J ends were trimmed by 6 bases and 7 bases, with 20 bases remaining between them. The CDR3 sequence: CASTSPPRGGEQYF. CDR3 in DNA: TGCGCCAGCACGTCCCCTCCCAGGGGAGGGGAGCAGTACTTC.

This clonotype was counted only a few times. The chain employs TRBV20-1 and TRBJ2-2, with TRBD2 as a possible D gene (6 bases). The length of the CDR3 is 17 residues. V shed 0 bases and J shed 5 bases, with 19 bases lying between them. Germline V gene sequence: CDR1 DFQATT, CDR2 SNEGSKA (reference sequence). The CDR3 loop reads CSARDTGEPRGTGELFF. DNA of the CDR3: TGCAGTGCTAGAGATACGGGGGAGCCCCGGGGAACCGGGGAGCTGTTTTTT.